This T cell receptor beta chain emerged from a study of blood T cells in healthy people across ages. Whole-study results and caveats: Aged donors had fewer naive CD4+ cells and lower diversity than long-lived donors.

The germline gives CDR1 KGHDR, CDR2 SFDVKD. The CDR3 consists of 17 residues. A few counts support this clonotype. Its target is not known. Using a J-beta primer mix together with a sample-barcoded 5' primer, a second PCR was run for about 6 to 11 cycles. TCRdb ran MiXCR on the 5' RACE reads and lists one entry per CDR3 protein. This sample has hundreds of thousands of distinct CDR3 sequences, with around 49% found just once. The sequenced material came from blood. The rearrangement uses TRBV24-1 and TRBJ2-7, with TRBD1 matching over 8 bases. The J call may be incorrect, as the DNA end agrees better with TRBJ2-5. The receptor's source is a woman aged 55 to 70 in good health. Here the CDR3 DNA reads TGTGCCACCAGTGACCCTAGACAGGGGACAGAGGTAGAGACCCAGTACTTC. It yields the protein CATSDPRQGTEVETQYF.